Shown below are 3 T cell receptor beta chains from a single sample sequenced in a study of metastatic and nonmetastatic thyroid tumors. TCRdb reanalyzed the PCR reads via MiXCR. The sample carries 30,000 to 45,000 clones, approximately 19% recorded once. Thyroid surgery was performed in patients who had received no treatment beforehand. The sample comprised blood. These receptors came from a female donor with papillary thyroid cancer or a benign thyroid nodule (not recorded which). Some clones in this sample may be carry-over from other donors' samples.

This clone was detected many times. The chain recombines TRBV20-1 with TRBJ1-1; D may be TRBD1 (5 bases). The CDR3 is 13 amino acids. The germline CDR1 and CDR2 sequences are DFQATT and SNEGSKA (reference sequence). Trimming took off 6 bases at V and 5 bases at J, with 16 bases between the two ends. In DNA form, the CDR3 reads TGCAGTGCCAAGCCCGGGGGGTGGACTGAAGCTTTCTTT. Translated: CSAKPGGWTEAFF.

This clone was recorded many times. The chain uses TRBV28 and TRBJ2-7; no reliable D call. The CDR3 is 13 residues long. Germline CDR1 is MDHEN and CDR2 is SYDVKM. The ends were cut back, 11 bases at V and 6 bases at J, with 20 bases in the middle. The CDR3 reads CACKKVGSGEQYF. The CDR3 DNA sequence: TGTGCCTGCAAAAAGGTAGGGTCTGGCGAGCAGTACTTC.

To note about this clone: A much larger clone lies one base from this, so it may be a read error. Additional DNA sequences in this sample encode the identical CDR3. The CDR3 protein is CASSTRTSGSSYNEQFF. In nucleotides, the CDR3 is TGTGCCAGCAGCACCAGGACTAGCGGGAGCTCCTACAATGAGCAGTTCTTC. This chain uses TRBV4-2 with TRBJ2-1; 13 bases are shared with TRBD2. The CDR3 is 17 residues long. Germline CDR1 and CDR2: LGHNA and YNFKEQ. The V segment lost 5 bases and the J segment 0 bases; nucleotides outside the gene matches: 4.